This T cell receptor (beta chain) was sequenced during a study of shared clonotypes between healthy human individuals. Every donor was a Caucasian adult from Nashville, Tennessee. CD4+ cells were split into CD45RA+ naive and CD45RA-negative memory subsets. Deletions cut 1 base from V and 1 base from J, with 4 bases between. Looked up from germline, CDR1 is SGHRS and CDR2 is YFSETQ. The CDR3 runs to 13 residues. The authors split each subset's genomic DNA evenly across several immunoSEQ plates. Original analysis: In the immunoSEQ data, sequences were junction-only and lacked quality scores, so filtering differed. Sequenced by immunoSEQ multiplex PCR; TCRdb stores in-frame clones only, minus some. For V, J and clone size, that table is used; D and trimming come from the DNA. The table lists millions of clones, 90% to 95% of them singletons, with around 0.4% in the top ten. A word on this clone: This CDR3 is also generated by other DNA sequences in the sample.

Specimen: naive CD4+ T cells from PBMCs. Documented subset: CD45RA+ positively selected. This receptor was identified in a man between 18 and 35 years old in good health. Some clones in this sample may be carry-over from other donors' samples. The chain is built from TRBV5-1 and TRBJ2-3, with unresolved D. DNA for the CDR3: TGCGCCAGCAGCTTGTGGGGCACAGATACGCAGTATTTT. It encodes CASSLWGTDTQYF.